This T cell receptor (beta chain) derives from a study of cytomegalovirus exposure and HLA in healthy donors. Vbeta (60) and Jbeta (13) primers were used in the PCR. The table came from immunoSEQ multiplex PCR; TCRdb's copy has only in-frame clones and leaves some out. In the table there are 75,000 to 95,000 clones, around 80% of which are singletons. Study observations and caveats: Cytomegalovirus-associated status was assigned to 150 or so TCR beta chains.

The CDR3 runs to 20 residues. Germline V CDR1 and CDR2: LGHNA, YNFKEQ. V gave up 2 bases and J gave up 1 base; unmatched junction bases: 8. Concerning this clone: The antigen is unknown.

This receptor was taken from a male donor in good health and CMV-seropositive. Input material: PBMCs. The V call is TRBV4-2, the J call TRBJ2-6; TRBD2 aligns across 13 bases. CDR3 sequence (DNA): TGTGCCAGCAGCCAATTCGTCGGACTAGCGGGAGCTTCTGGGGCCAACGTCCTGACTTTC. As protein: CASSQFVGLAGASGANVLTF.